This TCR beta chain is from a study of shared clonotypes between healthy human individuals. The germline CDR1 and CDR2 sequences are SGHNT and YENEEA. V shed 5 bases and J 4 bases; nucleotides not matched to a gene: 10. The CDR3 runs 17 residues. Only in-frame clones appear in the TCRdb table, and some are missing; sequencing was by immunoSEQ multiplex PCR. Of approximately 2,200,000 clones in the sample, under 95% were seen once. CD8 cells regarded as naive lacked CD45RO, were positively chosen for CCR7, and omitted terminally differentiated effector memory CD45RA+ cells. Sequences were obtained from naive CD8+ T cells from PBMCs. The sequence came from a man between 18 and 29 years old in good health. Some clones in this sample may be carry-over from other donors' samples. The gene calls are TRBV11-3 and TRBJ2-1, with TRBD2 matching over 11 bases. In DNA form, the CDR3 reads TGTGCCAGCAGCCCGTGGGAGGCTAGCGGGGGGTACAATGAGCAGTTCTTC. Its translation: CASSPWEASGGYNEQFF.